Here is one T cell receptor (beta chain) with its context. As yet, its antigen is unknown. These data are taken from a study of T cell responses to AZD1222 COVID-19 vaccine. Study outcomes and limitations: Donors, mostly white British, included more females; clonal diversity was possibly underestimated.

The V and J ends lost 2 bases and 0 bases respectively, with 8 bases between them. This CDR3 spans 13 amino acids. CDR1 and CDR2 (germline): GTSNPN, SVGIG (reference sequence). Using immunoSEQ multiplex PCR, the repertoire was profiled, and TCRdb retains in-frame clones only, with some absent. The repertoire includes some 30,000 clones, 85% to 90% of them detected once, and about 11% sits in the top ten. The sequences come from peripheral blood, collected 28 days after the second AZD1222 dose. The receptor was isolated from an adult who received the AZD1222 COVID-19 vaccine. The rearrangement uses TRBV30 and TRBJ2-7; D is undetermined. CDR3 sequence (DNA): TGTGCCTGGAGTCCCGGTTTCTCCTACGAGCAGTACTTC. Translated: CAWSPGFSYEQYF. Looking up the rest from reference TRBV30 and TRBJ2-7 gives the full variable domain: SQTIHQWPATLVQPVGSPLSLECTVEGTSNPNLYWYRQAAGRGLQLLFYSVGIGQISSEVPQNLSASRPQDRQFILSSKKLLLSDSGFYLCAWSPGFSYEQYFGPGTRLTVT.